The clone carrying this T cell receptor (beta chain) was detected many times. Its specificity is not known. This sample is part of a study of response to subunit inactivated influenza vaccine. Study observations and caveats: There was a suggestion from the authors that each seasonal influenza vaccination recruits few new T cells.

V trimming: 3 bases; J trimming: 11 bases; junction bases outside the gene matches: 6. The CDR3 has 12 residues. The V gene's germline CDR1 is SEHNR and CDR2 FQNEAQ (reference sequence). TCRdb fed the RT-PCR reads into MiXCR, producing one record per CDR3 protein. Of approximately 730,000 distinct CDR3 sequences in the sample, roughly 14% are singletons; the top ten hold around 6.5%. Source: PBMCs from blood, taken 14 to 15 days before vaccination. The sequence derives from a man aged 50-60 years who received an inactivated influenza vaccine. The gene calls are TRBV7-9 and TRBJ1-1; 7 bases line up with TRBD1. Here the CDR3 DNA reads TGTGCCAGCAGCTTTACAGGGGAGGAGGCTTTCTTT. Translating gives CASSFTGEEAFF. Looking up the rest from reference TRBV7-9 and TRBJ1-1 gives the full variable domain: DTGVSQNPRHKITKRGQNVTFRCDPISEHNRLYWYRQTLGQGPEFLTYFQNEAQLEKSRLLSDRFSAERPKGSFSTLEIQRTEQGDSAMYLCASSFTGEEAFFGQGTRLTVV.